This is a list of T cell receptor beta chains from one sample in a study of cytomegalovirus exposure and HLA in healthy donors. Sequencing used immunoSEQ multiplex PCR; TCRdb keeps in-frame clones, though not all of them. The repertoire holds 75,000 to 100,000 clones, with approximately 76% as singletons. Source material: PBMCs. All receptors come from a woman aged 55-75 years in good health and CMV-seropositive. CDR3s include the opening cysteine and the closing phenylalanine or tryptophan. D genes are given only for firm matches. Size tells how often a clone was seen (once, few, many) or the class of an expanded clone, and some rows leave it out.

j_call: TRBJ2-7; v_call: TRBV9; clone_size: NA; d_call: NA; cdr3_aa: CASSVAPGVEYEQYF; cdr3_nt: TGTGCCAGCAGCGTAGCCCCAGGGGTCGAGTACGAGCAGTACTTC
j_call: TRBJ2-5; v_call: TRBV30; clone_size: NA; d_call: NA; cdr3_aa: CAWSLGLYQETQYF; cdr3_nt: TGTGCCTGGAGTTTAGGACTGTACCAAGAGACCCAGTACTTC
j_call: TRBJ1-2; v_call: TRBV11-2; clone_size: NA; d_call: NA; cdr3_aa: CASSLRGPYGYTF; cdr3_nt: TGTGCCAGCAGCCTGCGGGGACCATATGGCTACACCTTC
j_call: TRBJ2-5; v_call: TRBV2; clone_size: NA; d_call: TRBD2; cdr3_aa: CASSRLAGELETQYF; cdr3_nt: TGTGCCAGCAGTAGACTAGCGGGAGAGTTAGAGACCCAGTACTTC
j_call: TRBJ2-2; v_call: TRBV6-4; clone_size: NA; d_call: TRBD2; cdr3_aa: CASSSGTSGGTGELFF; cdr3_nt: TGTGCCAGCAGTTCTGGGACTAGCGGGGGCACCGGGGAGCTGTTTTTT
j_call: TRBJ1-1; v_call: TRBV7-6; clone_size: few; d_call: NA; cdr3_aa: CASSPFSDTEAFF; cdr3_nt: TGTGCCAGCAGCCCATTCTCGGACACTGAAGCTTTCTTT
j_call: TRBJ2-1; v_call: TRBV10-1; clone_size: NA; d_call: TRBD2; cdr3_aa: CASSSGTTSSYNEQFF; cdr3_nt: TGCGCCAGCAGCTCCGGGACTACTAGCTCCTACAATGAGCAGTTCTTC
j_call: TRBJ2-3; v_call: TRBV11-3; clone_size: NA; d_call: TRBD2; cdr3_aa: CASSGNSGSRVTQYF; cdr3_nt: TGTGCCAGCAGCGGAAATAGCGGGAGCCGGGTTACGCAGTATTTT
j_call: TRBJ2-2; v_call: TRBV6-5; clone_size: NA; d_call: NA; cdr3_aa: CASTGRTGELFF; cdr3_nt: TGTGCCAGCACAGGGCGCACCGGGGAGCTGTTTTTT
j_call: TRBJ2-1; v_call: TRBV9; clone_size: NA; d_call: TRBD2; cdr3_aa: CASSVSGVLAGGDYNEQFF; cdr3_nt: TGTGCCAGCAGCGTATCAGGGGTCCTAGCGGGAGGGGACTACAATGAGCAGTTCTTC
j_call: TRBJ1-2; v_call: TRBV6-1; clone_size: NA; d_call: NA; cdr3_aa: CASRINTPPNYGYTF; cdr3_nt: TGTGCCAGCAGGATAAACACCCCCCCTAACTATGGCTACACCTTC
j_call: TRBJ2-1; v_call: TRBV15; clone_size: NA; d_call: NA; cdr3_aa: CATSRDRESNEQFF; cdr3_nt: TGTGCCACCAGCAGAGACCGCGAATCCAATGAGCAGTTCTTC
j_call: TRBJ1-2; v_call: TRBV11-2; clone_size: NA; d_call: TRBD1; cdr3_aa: CASSSPGTGTSYTF; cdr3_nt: TGTGCCAGCAGCTCCCCCGGGACAGGGACCAGCTACACCTTC
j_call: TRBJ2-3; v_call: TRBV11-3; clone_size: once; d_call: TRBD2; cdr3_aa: CASSFGTSGRDTQYF; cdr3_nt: TGTGCCAGCAGCTTCGGGACTAGCGGTAGGGATACGCAGTATTTT
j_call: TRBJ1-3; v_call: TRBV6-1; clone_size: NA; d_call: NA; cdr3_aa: CASSGLQGAGNTIYF; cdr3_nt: TGTGCCAGCAGTGGCTTACAGGGCGCTGGAAACACCATATATTTT
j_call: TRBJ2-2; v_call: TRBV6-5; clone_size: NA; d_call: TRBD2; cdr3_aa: CASSQAGAGELFF; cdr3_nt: TGTGCCAGTTCCCAAGCGGGAGCCGGGGAGCTGTTTTTT
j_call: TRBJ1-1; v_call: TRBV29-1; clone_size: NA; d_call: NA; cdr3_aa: CSVVGGRTEAFF; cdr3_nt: TGCAGCGTTGTGGGGGGAAGAACTGAAGCTTTCTTT
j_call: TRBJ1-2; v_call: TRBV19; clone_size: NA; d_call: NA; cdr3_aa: CASSAGADGYTF; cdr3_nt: TGTGCCAGTAGTGCAGGGGCGGATGGCTACACCTTC
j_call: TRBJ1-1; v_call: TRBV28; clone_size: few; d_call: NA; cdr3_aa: CATTTGRGIINTEAFF; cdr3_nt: TGTGCCACGACAACGGGCAGGGGAATTATCAACACTGAAGCTTTCTTT
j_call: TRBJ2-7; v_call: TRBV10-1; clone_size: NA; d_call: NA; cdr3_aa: CASSESLAAGGEQYF; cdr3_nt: TGCGCCAGCAGTGAGTCTTTAGCGGCCGGGGGCGAGCAGTACTTC
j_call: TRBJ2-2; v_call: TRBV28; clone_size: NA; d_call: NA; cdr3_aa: CASSFYTGELFF; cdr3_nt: TGTGCCAGCAGTTTTTATACTGGGGAGCTGTTTTTT
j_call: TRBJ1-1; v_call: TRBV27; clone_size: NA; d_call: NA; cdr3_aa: CASSLYRDTEAFF; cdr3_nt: TGTGCCAGCAGTTTATACAGGGACACTGAAGCTTTCTTT
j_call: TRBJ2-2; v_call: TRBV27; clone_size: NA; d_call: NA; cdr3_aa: CASSLSSRVAGELFF; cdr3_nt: TGTGCCAGCAGTTTATCGTCCAGGGTGGCCGGGGAGCTGTTTTTT
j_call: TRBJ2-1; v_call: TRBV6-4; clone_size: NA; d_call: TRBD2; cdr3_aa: CASSDSSGSNEQFF; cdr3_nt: TGTGCCAGCAGTGACTCTAGCGGGAGCAATGAGCAGTTCTTC
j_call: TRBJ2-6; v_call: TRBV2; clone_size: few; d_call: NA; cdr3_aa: CASSSSAGANVLTF; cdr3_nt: TGTGCCAGCAGTTCAAGTGCGGGGGCCAACGTCCTGACTTTC
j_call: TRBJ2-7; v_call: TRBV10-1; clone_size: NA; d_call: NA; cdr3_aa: CASSESRDSHEQYF; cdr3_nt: TGCGCCAGCAGTGAGTCGAGAGACTCCCACGAGCAGTACTTC
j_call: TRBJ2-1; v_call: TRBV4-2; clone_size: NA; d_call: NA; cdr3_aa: CASSQLTSNEQFF; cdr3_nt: TGTGCCAGCAGCCAACTGACTAGCAATGAGCAGTTCTTC
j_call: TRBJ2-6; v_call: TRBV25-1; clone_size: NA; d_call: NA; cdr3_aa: CASSYRGGANVLTF; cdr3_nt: TGTGCCAGCAGTTACCGGGGTGGGGCCAACGTCCTGACTTTC
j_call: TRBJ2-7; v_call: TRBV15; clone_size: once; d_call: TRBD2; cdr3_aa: CATSSAGGLHYEQYF; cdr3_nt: TGTGCCACCAGCTCGGCGGGAGGGCTCCACTACGAGCAGTACTTC
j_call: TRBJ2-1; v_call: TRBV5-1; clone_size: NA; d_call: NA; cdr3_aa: CASSLGTSFVYEQFF; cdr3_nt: TGCGCCAGCAGCTTGGGGACAAGCTTCGTTTATGAGCAGTTCTTC
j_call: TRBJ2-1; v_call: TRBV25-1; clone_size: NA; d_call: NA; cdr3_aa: CASMKRGSYNEQFF; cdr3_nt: TGTGCCAGCATGAAGCGTGGCTCCTACAATGAGCAGTTCTTC
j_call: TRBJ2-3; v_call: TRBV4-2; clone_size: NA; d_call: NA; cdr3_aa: CASSQAGATSTDTQYF; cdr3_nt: TGTGCCAGCAGCCAAGCAGGGGCGACTAGCACAGATACGCAGTATTTT
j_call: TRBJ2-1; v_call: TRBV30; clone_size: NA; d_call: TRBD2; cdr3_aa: CAWSETSLNNEQFF; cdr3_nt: TGTGCCTGGAGTGAGACTAGCCTAAACAATGAGCAGTTCTTC
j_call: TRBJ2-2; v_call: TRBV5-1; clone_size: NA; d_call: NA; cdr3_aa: CASSLGATNTGELFF; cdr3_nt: TGCGCCAGCAGCTTGGGGGCTACGAACACCGGGGAGCTGTTTTTT
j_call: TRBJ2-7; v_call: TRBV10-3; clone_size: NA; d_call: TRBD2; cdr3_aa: CATLPGLRTYEQYF; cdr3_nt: TGTGCCACCCTTCCGGGACTAAGGACCTACGAGCAGTACTTC
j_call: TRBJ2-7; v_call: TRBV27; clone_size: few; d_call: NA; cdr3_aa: CASSPSSGSYEQYF; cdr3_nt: TGTGCCAGCAGCCCTTCATCAGGCTCTTACGAGCAGTACTTC
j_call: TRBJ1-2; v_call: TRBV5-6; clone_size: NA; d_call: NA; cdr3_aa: CASSWLDRTEGYTF; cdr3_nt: TGTGCCAGCAGCTGGTTGGACCGGACAGAGGGCTACACCTTC
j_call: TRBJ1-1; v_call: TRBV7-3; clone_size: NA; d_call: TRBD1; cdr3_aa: CASSLTGDTEAFF; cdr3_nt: TGTGCCAGCAGCTTGACAGGGGACACTGAAGCTTTCTTT
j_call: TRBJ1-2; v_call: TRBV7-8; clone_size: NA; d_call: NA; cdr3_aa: CASSPDTNYGYTF; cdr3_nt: TGTGCCAGCAGCCCAGACACGAACTATGGCTACACCTTC
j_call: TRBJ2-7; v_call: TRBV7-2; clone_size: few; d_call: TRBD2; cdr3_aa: CASSLEAGAYYEQYF; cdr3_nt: TGTGCCAGCAGCTTAGAGGCGGGAGCTTATTACGAGCAGTACTTC
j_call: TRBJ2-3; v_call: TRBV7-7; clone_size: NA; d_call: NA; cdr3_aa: CASSLGVGRTDTQYF; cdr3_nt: TGTGCTAGCAGCTTAGGTGTTGGGAGGACAGATACGCAGTATTTT
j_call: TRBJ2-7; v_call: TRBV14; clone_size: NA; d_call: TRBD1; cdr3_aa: CASSPGGYEQYF; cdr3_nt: TGTGCCAGCAGCCCAGGGGGCTACGAGCAGTACTTC
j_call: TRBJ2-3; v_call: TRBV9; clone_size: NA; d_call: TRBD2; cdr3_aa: CASSVIPTSGTDTQYF; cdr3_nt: TGTGCCAGCAGCGTAATCCCGACTAGCGGCACAGATACGCAGTATTTT
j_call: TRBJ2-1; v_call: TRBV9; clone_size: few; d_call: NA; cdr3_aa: CASSVDKDNQNYNEQFF; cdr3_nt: TGTGCCAGCAGCGTAGATAAGGACAACCAGAATTACAATGAGCAGTTCTTC
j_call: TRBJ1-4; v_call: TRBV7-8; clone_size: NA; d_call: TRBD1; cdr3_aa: CASSPTGGIEKLFF; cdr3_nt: TGTGCCAGCAGCCCGACAGGGGGCATTGAAAAACTGTTTTTT